The 9 T cell receptor beta chains listed next were all sequenced from one sample in a study of T cell responses to AZD1222 COVID-19 vaccine. The method was immunoSEQ multiplex PCR; TCRdb's version includes in-frame clones alone and lacks a portion of them. The sample carries 75,000 to 100,000 clones, 75% to 90% recorded once. The sequenced sample was peripheral blood, obtained on day 0 of AZD1222 vaccination. Source of these receptors: an adult in good health.

The chain recombines TRBV7-2 with TRBJ2-7; D is possibly TRBD1 or TRBD2 (6 bases each). Germline V lookup: CDR1 SGHTA, CDR2 FQGNSA. The ends were cut back, 6 bases at V and 5 bases at J, with 14 bases in the middle. This CDR3 region has 13 residues. The CDR3 loop is CASRIGGLDEQYF. The CDR3 bases are TGTGCCAGCAGGATCGGGGGCTTGGACGAGCAGTACTTC.

The chain joins TRBV5-1 to TRBJ2-7; 10 bases fit TRBD1. Germline V gives CDR1 SGHRS, CDR2 YFSETQ. The V gene end was trimmed by 4 bases and the J gene end by 6 bases; junction bases not matched to a gene: 13. CDR3 length: 16 residues. CDR3 DNA sequence: TGCGCCAGCAGCAAACTACCCGGGACAGGGGAGGGCGAGCAGTACTTC. It is translated as CASSKLPGTGEGEQYF. The variable domain in full, completed from reference TRBV5-1 and TRBJ2-7, reads KAGVTQTPRYLIKTRGQQVTLSCSPISGHRSVSWYQQTPGQGLQFLFEYFSETQRNKGNFPGRFSGRQFSNSRSEMNVSTLELGDSALYLCASSKLPGTGEGEQYFGPGTRLTVT.

This clone has only one observation. The chain links TRBV18 to TRBJ1-3; unclear D gene. Trimming cost V 0 bases and J 0 bases, with 6 bases left between them. The CDR3 spans 15 residues. The germline V gene encodes CDR1 KGHSH and CDR2 LQKENI. The CDR3, as DNA: TGTGCCAGCTCACCACCGTTTTCCTCTGGAAACACCATATATTTT. It yields the protein CASSPPFSSGNTIYF.

This clone was seen just once. The chain is built from TRBV30 and TRBJ2-7; D possibly corresponds to TRBD1 (5 bases). Germline-derived CDR1 and CDR2 are GTSNPN and SVGIG (reference sequence). This CDR3 region has 12 residues. V was trimmed by 6 bases and J by 2 bases, leaving 11 bases between them. The CDR3 sequence is CACSEGAYEQYF. CDR3 nucleotides: TGTGCCTGTTCCGAAGGGGCCTACGAGCAGTACTTC.

The chain combines TRBV3-1 (or the pseudogene TRBV3-2) with TRBJ2-1; D might be TRBD2 (5 bases). CDR3 length equals 15 residues. V lost 1 base and J lost 3, with 10 bases in between. CDR1 LGHDT and CDR2 YNNKEL come from the germline V gene (reference sequence). The CDR3 DNA is TGTGCCAGCAGCCAAGGAGGGAACCTCTACAATGAGCAGTTCTTC. Translation: CASSQGGNLYNEQFF.

The V gene is TRBV24-1, the J gene TRBJ2-5, with 11 bases fitting TRBD2. CDR1 and CDR2 (germline): KGHDR, SFDVKD. The length of the CDR3 is 13 residues. Trimming at V came to 9 bases and at J to 5 bases, leaving 4 bases not matched to a gene. The CDR3 region is CATGLAGAETQYF. The CDR3 bases are TGTGCCACCGGACTAGCGGGTGCGGAGACCCAGTACTTC.

The V gene is TRBV5-1, the J gene TRBJ2-3; no clear D. The ends were cut back, 0 bases at V and 2 bases at J, with 7 bases in the middle. Germline V gene data show CDR1 as SGHRS and CDR2 as YFSETQ. This CDR3 has 14 residues. CDR3 in DNA: TGCGCCAGCAGCTTGGGGACCAACACAGATACGCAGTATTTT. Its protein is CASSLGTNTDTQYF.

The CDR3 coding sequence is TGTGCCAGTAGTCCTCTTCCCGCTGGGAACACTGAAGCTTTCTTT. Translated, it gives CASSPLPAGNTEAFF. The chain joins TRBV19 to TRBJ1-1; D is unclear. This CDR3 is built from 15 residues. Trimming cost V 5 bases and J 1 base, with 14 bases left between them. Germline V gene lookup returns CDR1 LNHDA and CDR2 SQIVND (reference sequence).

This clone has more than one count but fewer than ten. J is TRBJ1-1 and V is TRBV19, with TRBD1 matching 8 bases. V lost 6 bases to trimming and J lost 1 base; unmatched junction nucleotides: 10. The CDR3 has 16 amino acids. Per the germline V gene, CDR1 is LNHDA and CDR2 is SQIVND (reference sequence). The CDR3 nucleotides read TGTGCCAGTAGCCCTCTTGACAGGGGTGCGAACACTGAAGCTTTCTTT. Its protein product is CASSPLDRGANTEAFF. Complete variable domain (other parts from reference TRBV19 and TRBJ1-1): DGGITQSPKYLFRKEGQNVTLSCEQNLNHDAMYWYRQDPGQGLRLIYYSQIVNDFQKGDIAEGYSVSREKKESFPLTVTSAQKNPTAFYLCASSPLDRGANTEAFFGQGTRLTVV.